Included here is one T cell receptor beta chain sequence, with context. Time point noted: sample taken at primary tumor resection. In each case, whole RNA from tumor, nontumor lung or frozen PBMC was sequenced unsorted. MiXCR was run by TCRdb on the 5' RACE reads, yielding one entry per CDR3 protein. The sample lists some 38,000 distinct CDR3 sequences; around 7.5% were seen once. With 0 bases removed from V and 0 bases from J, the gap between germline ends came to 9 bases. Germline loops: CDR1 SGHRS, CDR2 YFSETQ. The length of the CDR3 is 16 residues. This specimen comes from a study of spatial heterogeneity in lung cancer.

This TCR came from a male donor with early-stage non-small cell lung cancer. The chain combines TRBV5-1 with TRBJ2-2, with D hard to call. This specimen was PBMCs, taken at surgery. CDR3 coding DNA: TGCGCCAGCAGCTTGGAGGGATTCGCGAACACCGGGGAGCTGTTTTTT. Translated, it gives CASSLEGFANTGELFF.